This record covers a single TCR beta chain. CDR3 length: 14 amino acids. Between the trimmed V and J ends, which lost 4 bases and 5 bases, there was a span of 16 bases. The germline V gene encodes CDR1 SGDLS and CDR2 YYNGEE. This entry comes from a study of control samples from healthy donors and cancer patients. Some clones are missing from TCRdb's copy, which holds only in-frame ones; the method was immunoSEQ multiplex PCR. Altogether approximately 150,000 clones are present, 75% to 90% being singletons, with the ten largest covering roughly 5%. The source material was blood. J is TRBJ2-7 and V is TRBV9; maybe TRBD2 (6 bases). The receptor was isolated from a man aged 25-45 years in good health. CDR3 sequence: CASSLDGGWDEQYF. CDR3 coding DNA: TGTGCCAGCAGCCTGGACGGGGGATGGGACGAGCAGTACTTC.